This paragraph reports one TCR beta chain. This sample was included in a study of T cell responses to AZD1222 COVID-19 vaccine. Germline values: CDR1 MDHEN, CDR2 SYDVKM. The V gene lost 7 bases and the J gene lost 4 bases, with 19 bases spanning the gap. The CDR3 extends over 15 amino acids. The table came from immunoSEQ multiplex PCR; TCRdb's copy has only in-frame clones and leaves some out. Of more than 120,000 clones listed, about 91% are singletons. Sequencing used peripheral blood, obtained 28 days after the second AZD1222 dose. The clonotype comes from an adult who received the AZD1222 COVID-19 vaccine. The gene calls are TRBV28 and TRBJ1-2, with D possibly matching TRBD1 (6 bases). The CDR3 spells CASTLKQGFLYGYTF. CDR3 bases: TGTGCCAGCACCCTAAAACAGGGTTTTCTCTATGGCTACACCTTC.